This TCR beta chain was documented in a study of blood T cell repertoires in COVID-19. Study context: Samples representing acute and convalescent COVID-19 were sourced from the United States, Italy and Spain.

This study enrolled people aged 18 to 89 from under 25 US geographic areas. Resolution of symptoms, clearance, or two negative PCRs was present in recovered Cohort 3 donors. The ends were cut back, 5 bases at V and 7 bases at J, with 14 bases in the middle. The CDR3 contains 14 residues. CDR1 is SGHVS and CDR2 is FNYEAQ in the germline V gene. Authors' data handling: The assay estimated nucleated cells by amplifying reference gene primers. Repertoires were generated with immunoSEQ multiplex PCR, while TCRdb's copy carries only in-frame clones and drops some. V and J calls and clone size are those listed in that table; D and trimming were worked out from the DNA. The table shows roughly 300,000 clones, with more than 90% occurring only once.

The origin of this receptor is a young woman who had recovered from COVID-19. This chain uses TRBV7-6 with TRBJ1-4; D unresolved. The specimen sequenced was PBMCs or T cells enriched from blood (not recorded which). Here the CDR3 reads CASSPFGQAEKLFF. CDR3 nucleotides: TGTGCCAGCAGCCCTTTTGGGCAGGCTGAAAAACTGTTTTTT.